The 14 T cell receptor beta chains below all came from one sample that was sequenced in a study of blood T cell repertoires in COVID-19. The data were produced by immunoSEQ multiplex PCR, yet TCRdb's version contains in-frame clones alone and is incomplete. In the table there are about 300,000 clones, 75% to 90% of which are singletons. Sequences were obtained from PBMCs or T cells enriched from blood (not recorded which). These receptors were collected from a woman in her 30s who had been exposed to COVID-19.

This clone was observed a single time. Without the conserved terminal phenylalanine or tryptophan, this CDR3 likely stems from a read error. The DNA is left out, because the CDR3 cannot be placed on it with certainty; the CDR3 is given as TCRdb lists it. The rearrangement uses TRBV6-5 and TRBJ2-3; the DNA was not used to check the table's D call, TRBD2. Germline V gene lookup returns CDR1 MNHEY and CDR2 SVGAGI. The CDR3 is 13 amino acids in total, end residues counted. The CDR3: CASTELAGGYVWV.

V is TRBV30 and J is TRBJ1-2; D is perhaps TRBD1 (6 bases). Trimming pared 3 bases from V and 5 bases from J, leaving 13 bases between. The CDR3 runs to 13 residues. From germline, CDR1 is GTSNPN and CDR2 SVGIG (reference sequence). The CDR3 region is CAWRSRGTYGYTF. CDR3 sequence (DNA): TGTGCCTGGAGAAGCAGGGGAACTTATGGCTACACCTTC.

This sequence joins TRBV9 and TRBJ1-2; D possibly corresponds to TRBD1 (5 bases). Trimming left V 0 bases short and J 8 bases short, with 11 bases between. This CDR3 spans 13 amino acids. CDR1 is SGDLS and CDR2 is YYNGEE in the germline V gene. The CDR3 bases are TGTGCCAGCAGCGTAGTCGGGGGTGCCGGCTACACCTTC. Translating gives CASSVVGGAGYTF.

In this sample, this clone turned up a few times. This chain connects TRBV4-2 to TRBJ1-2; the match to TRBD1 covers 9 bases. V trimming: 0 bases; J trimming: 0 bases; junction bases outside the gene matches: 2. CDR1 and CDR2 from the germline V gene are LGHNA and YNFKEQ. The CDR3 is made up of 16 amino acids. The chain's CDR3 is CASSQDGTGTNYGYTF. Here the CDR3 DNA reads TGTGCCAGCAGCCAAGATGGGACAGGGACTAACTATGGCTACACCTTC.

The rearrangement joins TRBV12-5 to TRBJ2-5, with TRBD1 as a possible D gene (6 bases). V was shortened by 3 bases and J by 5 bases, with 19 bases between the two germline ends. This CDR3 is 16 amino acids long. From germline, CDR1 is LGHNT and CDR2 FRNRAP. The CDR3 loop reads CASGFSFAGVRETQYF. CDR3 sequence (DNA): TGTGCTAGTGGTTTTTCTTTCGCAGGGGTAAGGGAGACCCAGTACTTC.

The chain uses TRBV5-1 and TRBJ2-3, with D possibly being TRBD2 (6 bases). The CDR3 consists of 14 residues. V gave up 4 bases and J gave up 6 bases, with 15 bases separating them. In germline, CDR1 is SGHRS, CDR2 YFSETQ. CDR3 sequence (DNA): TGCGCCAGCAGCCCCGAAGCGGGCAGGGATACGCAGTATTTT. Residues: CASSPEAGRDTQYF. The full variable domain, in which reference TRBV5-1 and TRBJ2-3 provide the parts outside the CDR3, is KAGVTQTPRYLIKTRGQQVTLSCSPISGHRSVSWYQQTPGQGLQFLFEYFSETQRNKGNFPGRFSGRQFSNSRSEMNVSTLELGDSALYLCASSPEAGRDTQYFGPGTRLTVL.

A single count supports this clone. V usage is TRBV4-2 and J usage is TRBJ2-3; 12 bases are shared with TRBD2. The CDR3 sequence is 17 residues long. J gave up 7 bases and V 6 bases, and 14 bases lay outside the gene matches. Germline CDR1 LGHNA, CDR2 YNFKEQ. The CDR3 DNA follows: TGTGCCAGCAGTCCACCACCACTAGCGGGGGGAGCATATACGCAGTATTTT. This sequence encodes CASSPPPLAGGAYTQYF.

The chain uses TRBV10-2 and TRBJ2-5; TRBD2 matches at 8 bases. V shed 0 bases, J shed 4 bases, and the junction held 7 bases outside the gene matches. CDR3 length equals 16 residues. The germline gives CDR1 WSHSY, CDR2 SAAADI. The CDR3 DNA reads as TGCGCCAGCAGTGAGTCGATAACGGGGGGGCGAGAGACCCAGTACTTC. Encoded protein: CASSESITGGRETQYF.

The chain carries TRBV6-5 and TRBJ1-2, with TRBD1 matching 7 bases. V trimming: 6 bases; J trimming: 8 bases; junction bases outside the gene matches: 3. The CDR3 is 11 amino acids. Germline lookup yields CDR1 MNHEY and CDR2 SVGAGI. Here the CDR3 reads CASSWGQGYTF. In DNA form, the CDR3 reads TGTGCCAGCAGCTGGGGACAGGGCTACACCTTC.

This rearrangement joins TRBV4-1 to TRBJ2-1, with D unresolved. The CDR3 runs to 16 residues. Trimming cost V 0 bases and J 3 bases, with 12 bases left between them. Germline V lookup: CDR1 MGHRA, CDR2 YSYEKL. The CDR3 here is CASSQEGSVIYNEQFF. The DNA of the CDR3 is TGCGCCAGCAGCCAAGAAGGAAGCGTTATCTACAATGAGCAGTTCTTC.

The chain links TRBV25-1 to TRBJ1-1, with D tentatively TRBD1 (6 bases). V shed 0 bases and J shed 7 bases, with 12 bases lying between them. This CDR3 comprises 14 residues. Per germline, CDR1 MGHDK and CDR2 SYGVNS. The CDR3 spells CASSEYAGAGEAFF. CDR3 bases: TGTGCCAGCAGTGAATATGCGGGGGCTGGTGAAGCTTTCTTT.

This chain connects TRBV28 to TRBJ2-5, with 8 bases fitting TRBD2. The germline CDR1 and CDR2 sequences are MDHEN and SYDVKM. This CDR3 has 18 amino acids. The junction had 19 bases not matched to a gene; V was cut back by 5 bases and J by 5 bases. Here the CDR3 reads CASSLSRSKATSAETQYF. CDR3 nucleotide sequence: TGTGCCAGCAGTCTATCTCGGTCCAAGGCGACTAGCGCGGAGACCCAGTACTTC.

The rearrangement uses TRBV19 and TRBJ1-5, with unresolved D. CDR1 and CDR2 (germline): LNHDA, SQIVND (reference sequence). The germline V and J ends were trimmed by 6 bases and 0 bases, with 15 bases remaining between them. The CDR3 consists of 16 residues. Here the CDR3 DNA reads TGTGCCAGTAGCACCGGACGGGATTATAGCAATCAGCCCCAGCATTTT. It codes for CASSTGRDYSNQPQHF.

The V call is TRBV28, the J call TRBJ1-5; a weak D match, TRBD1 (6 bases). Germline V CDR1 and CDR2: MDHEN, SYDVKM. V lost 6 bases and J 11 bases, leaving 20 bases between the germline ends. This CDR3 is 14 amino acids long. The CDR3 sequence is CASRGTPAQLTQHF. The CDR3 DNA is TGTGCCAGCAGGGGGACACCCGCCCAGTTGACCCAGCATTTT.